This T cell receptor beta chain was captured by sequencing in a study of cytomegalovirus exposure and HLA in healthy donors. This clone has more than one count but fewer than ten. Its specificity is unknown. The study's findings and limits: TCR beta V segments were, for the most part, productive about 87% or about 30% of the time in an earlier analysis.

In the PCR, 60 Vbeta and 13 Jbeta primers were used. Clones were read by immunoSEQ multiplex PCR, and TCRdb kept only the in-frame ones, dropping some. Of approximately 140,000 clones in the sample, around 75% were seen once. Germline V gene sequence: CDR1 SGHRS, CDR2 YFSETQ. CDR3 size: 14 residues. The trim removed 0 bases at V and 6 bases at J, leaving 5 bases unmatched. The sequence was obtained from a man in his forties or fifties in good health and CMV-seronegative. Sequencing was carried out using PBMCs. This sequence joins TRBV5-1 and TRBJ2-7, with 8 bases that match TRBD1. CDR3 region: CASSLGTGGIEQYF. In nucleotides, the CDR3 is TGCGCCAGCAGCTTGGGAACAGGGGGTATCGAGCAGTACTTC.